Listed here are 30 T cell receptor beta chains from one sample, sequenced in a study of identifying expanded T cells in peripheral blood (dated by TCRdb to the late 2010s). Library preparation employed the immunoSEQ multiplex PCR assay. The clones in this table, taken by TCRdb from immuneACCESS, are in-frame only. Not every clone is retained; where verified, under half of the shortfall comes from an unresolved V gene, and the cause of the rest is unknown. This sample holds fewer than 85,000 clones; 84% were observed only once. Of the sample, 18% is held by the ten largest clones. The specimen sequenced was blood. These receptor sequences come from a person aged 18 to 70 in good health.

The chain couples TRBV28 to TRBJ2-3, with D tentatively TRBD2 (6 bases). The CDR3 covers 15 residues. CDR1 is MDHEN and CDR2 is SYDVKM in the germline V gene. V lost 3 bases, J lost 0 bases, and 10 bases lay in between. CDR3 region: CASSFPGGSTDTQYF. CDR3 sequence (DNA): TGTGCCAGCAGTTTTCCCGGGGGTAGCACAGATACGCAGTATTTT.

In its sample, this clone was seen once. This rearrangement joins TRBV9 to TRBJ2-7, with a weak D call TRBD1 (5 bases). Germline CDR1 is SGDLS and CDR2 is YYNGEE. V was pared by 0 bases and J by 0 bases, with 7 bases between. The CDR3 length is 14 residues. For the CDR3, the DNA is TGTGCCAGCAGCGTAGGGGGCAGCTCCTACGAGCAGTACTTC. Its protein is CASSVGGSSYEQYF.

The gene calls are TRBV11-2 and TRBJ2-7, with D tentatively TRBD2 (5 bases). This CDR3 has 14 amino acids. The V end lost 6 bases, the J end lost 6 bases, and 18 bases lay between the germline ends. Germline CDR1 and CDR2: SGHAT and FQNNGV. CDR3 sequence reads: CASSSGRAAGEQYF. Written as DNA, the CDR3 is TGTGCCAGCAGTTCCGGCCGGGCCGCGGGCGAGCAGTACTTC.

The genes are TRBV7-6 and TRBJ1-2; weak D call: TRBD1 (6 bases). The CDR3 runs to 13 residues. Germline CDR1 reads SGHVS; CDR2 reads FNYEAQ. Trimming shortened V by 1 base and J by 8 bases, and 11 bases separated the two germline ends. The CDR3 coding sequence is TGTGCCAGCAGCTTAGTACAGGGTGGAGGCTACACCTTC. It yields the protein CASSLVQGGGYTF. Looking up the rest from reference TRBV7-6 and TRBJ1-2 gives the full variable domain: GAGVSQSPRYKVTKRGQDVALRCDPISGHVSLYWYRQALGQGPEFLTYFNYEAQQDKSGLPNDRFSAERPEGSISTLTIQRTEQRDSAMYRCASSLVQGGGYTFGSGTRLTVV.

V usage is TRBV25-1 and J usage is TRBJ2-1, with 9 bases identical to TRBD2. Germline CDR1 reads MGHDK; CDR2 reads SYGVNS. V gave up 7 bases and J gave up 5 bases; unmatched junction bases: 6. CDR3 size: 14 residues. This CDR3 is CASMRASGNNEQFF. In nucleotides, the CDR3 is TGTGCCAGCATGAGGGCTAGCGGGAACAATGAGCAGTTCTTC.

This clone was seen once. The J gene is TRBJ2-5, the V gene TRBV18; a weak D match, TRBD1 (5 bases). Looked up from germline, CDR1 is KGHSH and CDR2 is LQKENI. This CDR3 region has 12 residues. Trimming shortened V by 4 bases and J by 7 bases, and 10 bases separated the two germline ends. The CDR3, as DNA: TGTGCCAGCTCACAGGTCCAGGGGACCCAGTACTTC. Amino acid sequence: CASSQVQGTQYF.

This sequence joins TRBV6-6 and TRBJ2-5, with a possible D match to TRBD2 (5 bases). Germline assignment: CDR1 MNHNY and CDR2 SVGAGI (reference sequence). Between the trimmed V and J ends, which lost 4 bases and 2 bases, there was a span of 8 bases. This CDR3 is 13 amino acids long. The CDR3 nucleotides are TGTGCCAGCAGTTTTTCGGGGCAAGAGACCCAGTACTTC. Its protein is CASSFSGQETQYF.

The chain combines TRBV2 with TRBJ1-4; no firm D call. This CDR3 spans 13 amino acids. CDR1 is SNHLY, CDR2 FYNNEI, per germline. V lost 10 bases and J 4 bases, leaving 13 bases between the germline ends. DNA of the CDR3: TGTGCCACCAATGAGGGAGGTAATGAAAAACTGTTTTTT. Amino acid sequence: CATNEGGNEKLFF.

V and J are TRBV9 and TRBJ2-1; either TRBD1 or TRBD2 may supply D (5 bases each). CDR1 and CDR2 from the germline V gene are SGDLS and YYNGEE. This CDR3 has 15 residues. Trimming removed 0 bases at V and 2 bases at J, with 9 bases between. The CDR3 region is CASSVDGTTYNEQFF. For the CDR3, the DNA is TGTGCCAGCAGCGTAGACGGGACGACCTACAATGAGCAGTTCTTC. Drawing the rest from reference TRBV9 and TRBJ2-1, the complete variable domain is DSGVTQTPKHLITATGQRVTLRCSPRSGDLSVYWYQQSLDQGLQFLIQYYNGEERAKGNILERFSAQQFPDLHSELNLSSLELGDSALYFCASSVDGTTYNEQFFGPGTRLTVL.

The chain carries TRBV19 and TRBJ2-1, with D perhaps matching TRBD1 (6 bases). Trimming left V 0 bases short and J 6 bases short, with 12 bases between. The CDR3 spans 15 residues. Germline V gene data show CDR1 as LNHDA and CDR2 as SQIVND (reference sequence). This CDR3 is CASSIDPGHVNEQFF. The CDR3 nucleotides are TGTGCCAGTAGTATAGATCCGGGACATGTCAATGAGCAGTTCTTC. The full variable domain, its missing parts supplied by reference TRBV19 and TRBJ2-1, is DGGITQSPKYLFRKEGQNVTLSCEQNLNHDAMYWYRQDPGQGLRLIYYSQIVNDFQKGDIAEGYSVSREKKESFPLTVTSAQKNPTAFYLCASSIDPGHVNEQFFGPGTRLTVL.

The V and J genes are TRBV9 and TRBJ2-1, with 11 bases matching TRBD2. This CDR3 comprises 17 residues. Trimming removed 7 bases from V and 5 bases from J; junction bases left unmatched: 14. Per germline, CDR1 SGDLS and CDR2 YYNGEE. CDR3: CASSRTPGLAVHNEQFF. In DNA form, the CDR3 reads TGTGCCAGCTCACGAACCCCGGGACTAGCGGTTCACAATGAGCAGTTCTTC.

The CDR3 sequence: CAIGEGQPQHF. In DNA form, the CDR3 reads TGTGCCATCGGGGAGGGGCAGCCCCAGCATTTT. The rearrangement links TRBV10-3 to TRBJ1-5; D possibly corresponds to TRBD1 (5 bases). The germline gives CDR1 ENHRY, CDR2 SYGVKD. The CDR3 covers 11 residues. V shed 8 bases and J shed 7 bases, with 9 bases lying between them.

This chain links TRBV18 with TRBJ1-2; no clear D. The CDR3 covers 15 residues. The V end was cut by 1 base, the J end by 3 bases, with 12 bases between. Germline loops: CDR1 KGHSH, CDR2 LQKENI. This CDR3 is CASSPRGGSDYGYTF. In DNA form, the CDR3 reads TGTGCCAGCTCACCACGAGGAGGGTCGGACTATGGCTACACCTTC.

The rearrangement links TRBV27 to TRBJ2-1; weak D call: TRBD1 (5 bases). Germline V gene sequence: CDR1 MNHEY, CDR2 SMNVEV (reference sequence). V lost 4 bases and J lost 15, with 16 bases in between. The CDR3 length is 12 residues. The CDR3 sequence is CASSSPGERGFF. The CDR3 DNA sequence: TGTGCCAGCAGTTCCCCAGGTGAAAGGGGGTTCTTC.

This clone was seen only once. V usage is TRBV10-3 and J usage is TRBJ1-3; D is unclear. Per germline, CDR1 ENHRY and CDR2 SYGVKD. This CDR3 is 13 amino acids long. Trimming removed 6 bases at V and 4 bases at J, with 10 bases between. The DNA for the CDR3 is TGTGCCATCAGACGCGACGGGGGAAACACCATATATTTT. Protein sequence: CAIRRDGGNTIYF.

This clone has more than one count but fewer than ten. The gene calls are TRBV5-6 and TRBJ2-3; D is perhaps TRBD1 or TRBD2 (6 bases each). CDR3 size: 15 residues. Trimming removed 2 bases at V and 0 bases at J, with 10 bases between. The germline V gene encodes CDR1 SGHDT and CDR2 YYEEEE. CDR3 protein: CASSLRGASTDTQYF. As DNA, the CDR3 is TGTGCCAGCAGCTTAAGGGGGGCTAGCACAGATACGCAGTATTTT.

The gene calls are TRBV28 and TRBJ1-2; 8 nucleotides agree with TRBD1. Germline CDR1 is MDHEN and CDR2 is SYDVKM. This CDR3 has 13 amino acids. The V and J ends lost 7 bases and 5 bases, in that order; junction bases with no gene match: 6. The CDR3 bases are TGTGCCAGCAACCTGGACAGGGAGTATGGCTACACCTTC. It codes for CASNLDREYGYTF.

This chain links TRBV2 with TRBJ2-1; 8 bases line up with TRBD2. The CDR3 covers 16 residues. In germline, CDR1 is SNHLY, CDR2 FYNNEI. J gave up 5 bases and V 3 bases, and 9 bases lay outside the gene matches. The CDR3 is CASSEELAGIHNEQFF. The CDR3, as DNA: TGTGCCAGCAGTGAGGAGCTAGCGGGTATCCACAATGAGCAGTTCTTC.

The chain employs TRBV21-1 and TRBJ2-7; TRBD1 was called by the table and not checked on the DNA. TRBV21-1 is described as a pseudogene. The length of the CDR3 is 15 residues. CDR3 coding DNA: TGTGCCAGCAGCACTCCGGGACAGGGCCCCTACGAGCAGTACTTC. It is translated as CASSTPGQGPYEQYF.

The CDR3 DNA reads TGTGCCAGCAGTGAACCAGGGGCTAATGAAAAACTGTTTTTT. Its protein is CASSEPGANEKLFF. This chain connects TRBV6-1 to TRBJ1-4, with D perhaps TRBD1 (6 bases). CDR3 length: 14 amino acids. Germline-derived CDR1 and CDR2 are MNHNS and SASEGT. The V and J ends lost 2 bases and 3 bases respectively, with 7 bases between them.

This chain links TRBV9 with TRBJ2-5, with 8 bases lining up with TRBD2. This CDR3 region has 15 residues. Germline assignment: CDR1 SGDLS and CDR2 YYNGEE. The V gene end was trimmed by 3 bases and the J gene end by 0 bases; junction bases not matched to a gene: 4. The CDR3 coding sequence is TGTGCCAGCAGCGATAATAGCGGGAACCAAGAGACCCAGTACTTC. Its translation: CASSDNSGNQETQYF.

The rearrangement uses TRBV18 and TRBJ2-7; 9 nucleotides align to TRBD1. This CDR3 comprises 15 residues. Germline V lookup: CDR1 KGHSH, CDR2 LQKENI. J lost 2 bases, V lost 2 bases, and 4 bases had no gene match. CDR3 in amino acids: CASSPEGQGTYEQYF. CDR3 bases: TGTGCCAGCTCACCAGAGGGACAGGGTACCTACGAGCAGTACTTC.

V and J are TRBV11-2 and TRBJ2-7; D might be TRBD1 (5 bases). The CDR3 length is 16 residues. Germline CDR1 and CDR2: SGHAT and FQNNGV. Trimming pared 2 bases from V and 3 bases from J, leaving 17 bases between. CDR3: CASSLRGAKSGYEQYF. CDR3 coding DNA: TGTGCCAGCAGCTTAAGGGGTGCAAAAAGTGGCTACGAGCAGTACTTC.

This clone was observed a single time. This chain links TRBV2 with TRBJ1-5; D is possibly TRBD1 (6 bases). Trimming took off 2 bases at V and 5 bases at J, with 7 bases between the two ends. The germline V gene has CDR1 SNHLY and CDR2 FYNNEI. The CDR3 has 13 amino acids. The CDR3 DNA reads TGTGCCAGCAGTGAACCAGGGGATCAGCCCCAGCATTTT. Protein: CASSEPGDQPQHF.

J is TRBJ1-3 and V is TRBV19; D perhaps matches TRBD1 (5 bases). The V gene's germline CDR1 is LNHDA and CDR2 SQIVND (reference sequence). The CDR3 has 13 residues. With 5 bases removed from V and 0 bases from J, the gap between germline ends came to 5 bases. Here the CDR3 reads CASSQGSGNTIYF. The CDR3 DNA follows: TGTGCCAGTAGTCAGGGCTCTGGAAACACCATATATTTT.

V and J are TRBV2 and TRBJ2-3; TRBD2 aligns across 7 bases. The CDR3 consists of 15 residues. Germline CDR1 reads SNHLY; CDR2 reads FYNNEI. V trimming: 4 bases; J trimming: 2 bases; junction bases outside the gene matches: 6. The CDR3 DNA sequence: TGTGCCAGCAGTGTCTGGGAGGGACCCACAGATACGCAGTATTTT. It encodes CASSVWEGPTDTQYF.

The V and J genes are TRBV9 and TRBJ2-7; no firm D call. Germline lookup yields CDR1 SGDLS and CDR2 YYNGEE. The CDR3 loop spans 15 amino acids. V was shortened by 3 bases and J by 5 bases, with 18 bases between the two germline ends. The CDR3 coding sequence is TGTGCCAGCAGCGCCTCCAAGGACGTGTTACACGAGCAGTACTTC. Its protein is CASSASKDVLHEQYF.

Only one count was recorded for this clone. The rearrangement uses TRBV11-3 and TRBJ2-1, with 11 bases aligning to TRBD2. V lost 1 base, J lost 5 bases, and 4 bases stayed unmatched. The CDR3 loop spans 16 amino acids. Germline V gene sequence: CDR1 SGHNT, CDR2 YENEEA. CDR3 in DNA: TGTGCCAGCAGCTTAGTAGCGGGAGGGGGAGACAATGAGCAGTTCTTC. Protein product: CASSLVAGGGDNEQFF.

This rearrangement joins TRBV27 to TRBJ2-5, with D possibly being TRBD1 (5 bases). This CDR3 comprises 14 residues. V was trimmed by 0 bases and J by 4 bases, leaving 9 bases between them. CDR1 and CDR2 (germline): MNHEY, SMNVEV (reference sequence). CDR3 coding DNA: TGTGCCAGCAGTTTATCGGCAGGGCCAGAGACCCAGTACTTC. Residues: CASSLSAGPETQYF.

V usage is TRBV4-3 and J usage is TRBJ1-5; a possible D gene is TRBD1 (5 bases). This CDR3 has 15 amino acids. Per the germline V gene, CDR1 is LGHNA and CDR2 is YSLEER. V dropped 1 base and J dropped 7 bases, with 14 bases sitting between them. The CDR3, as DNA: TGCGCCAGCAGCCAAGTGTGGGGGGGAGGGCAGCCCCAGCATTTT. Its protein is CASSQVWGGGQPQHF.